A single sample is the source of the 25 T cell receptor beta chains below, sequenced in a study of blood T cell repertoires in COVID-19. Only in-frame clones appear in the TCRdb table, and some are missing; sequencing was by immunoSEQ multiplex PCR. The sample holds about 90,000 clones, approximately 86% seen once. Material for sequencing was peripheral blood. The source is an older woman with active or convalescent COVID-19.

CDR3 region: CATSDIGGGLETQYF. The CDR3 DNA reads TGTGCCACCAGTGATATCGGGGGAGGGTTGGAGACCCAGTACTTC. The rearrangement joins TRBV24-1 to TRBJ2-5; TRBD2 matches at 7 bases. This CDR3 has 15 residues. V lost 3 bases, J lost 5 bases, and 8 bases stayed unmatched. Germline-derived CDR1 and CDR2 are KGHDR and SFDVKD.

The chain recombines TRBV7-2 with TRBJ2-5, with TRBD2 matching 13 bases. After removal of 1 base from V and 5 bases from J, the junction contained 7 bases not matched to a gene. This CDR3 is built from 17 residues. CDR1 and CDR2 (germline): SGHTA, FQGNSA. The CDR3 here is CASSLGGLAGVRETQYF. CDR3 nucleotides: TGTGCCAGCAGCTTAGGAGGACTAGCGGGGGTTAGGGAGACCCAGTACTTC.

V gene TRBV2 combines with J gene TRBJ1-4, with TRBD1 matching 7 bases. The CDR3 spans 14 residues. CDR1 and CDR2 (germline): SNHLY, FYNNEI. Trimming removed 5 bases from V and 5 bases from J; junction bases left unmatched: 5. The CDR3 bases are TGTGCCAGCAGTTTAATGACAGGGAATGAAAAACTGTTTTTT. Its protein product is CASSLMTGNEKLFF.

J is TRBJ2-5 and V is TRBV19; TRBD2 matches 14 bases. The germline V gene has CDR1 LNHDA and CDR2 SQIVND (reference sequence). The CDR3 length is 17 residues. V trimming: 1 base; J trimming: 1 base; junction bases outside the gene matches: 2. CDR3 coding DNA: TGTGCCAGTAGTATAGGGACTAGCGGGGGGCGCCAAGAGACCCAGTACTTC. Translated: CASSIGTSGGRQETQYF.

The chain joins TRBV7-2 to TRBJ1-1; D call uncertain. Germline-derived CDR1 and CDR2 are SGHTA and FQGNSA. There are 13 residues in the CDR3. Trimming took off 1 base at V and 6 bases at J, with 9 bases between the two ends. The chain's CDR3 is CASSLGSGAEAFF. The CDR3 DNA reads TGTGCCAGCAGCTTAGGCTCCGGGGCTGAAGCTTTCTTT. Complete variable domain (other parts from reference TRBV7-2 and TRBJ1-1): GAGVSQSPSNKVTEKGKDVELRCDPISGHTALYWYRQSLGQGLEFLIYFQGNSAPDKSGLPSDRFSAERTGGSVSTLTIQRTQQEDSAVYLCASSLGSGAEAFFGQGTRLTVV.

J is TRBJ2-7 and V is TRBV6-2 or TRBV6-3, with D unresolved. This CDR3 has 13 amino acids. Germline CDR1 is MNHEY and CDR2 is SVGEGT. V shed 3 bases and J shed 1 base, with 7 bases lying between them. The CDR3 region has the DNA TGTGCCAGCAGTTATTTGTCTTCCTACGAGCAGTACTTC. Translating it yields CASSYLSSYEQYF.

The chain recombines TRBV3-1 (or the pseudogene TRBV3-2) with TRBJ2-3, with 8 bases aligning to TRBD1. Trimming at V came to 1 base and at J to 3 bases, leaving 9 bases not matched to a gene. CDR3 length: 17 amino acids. Per germline, CDR1 LGHDT and CDR2 YNNKEL (reference sequence). Here the CDR3 DNA reads TGTGCCAGCAGCCAAGGCCCGACAGGGGTGAGAACAGATACGCAGTATTTT. This encodes CASSQGPTGVRTDTQYF.

This chain connects TRBV4-3 to TRBJ2-3; D possibly corresponds to TRBD2 (6 bases). The length of the CDR3 is 15 residues. V was clipped by 2 bases and J by 0 bases, with 9 bases between them. Looked up from germline, CDR1 is LGHNA and CDR2 is YSLEER. The chain's CDR3 is CASSQYSGSTDTQYF. The CDR3 DNA is TGCGCCAGCAGCCAATATAGCGGTAGCACAGATACGCAGTATTTT.

The gene calls are TRBV21-1 and TRBJ2-2; TRBD2, the D gene given by the table, was not confirmed from the DNA. TRBV21-1 is recorded as a pseudogene. The CDR3 loop spans 16 amino acids. CDR3 region: CASSKIPASCTGELFF. The CDR3 DNA reads as TGTGCCAGCAGCAAAATCCCAGCGTCATGTACCGGGGAGCTGTTTTTT.

The chain carries TRBV14 and TRBJ2-7, with 11 bases fitting TRBD1. CDR1 is SGHDN, CDR2 FVKESK, per germline. The CDR3 extends over 15 amino acids. V lost 1 base and J lost 6; bases outside the gene matches: 5. In DNA, the CDR3 is TGTGCCAGCAGCCAAGGTTTCGGGACAGGGGGCGAGCAGTACTTC. Protein: CASSQGFGTGGEQYF.

The chain has TRBV18 and TRBJ2-2; possibly TRBD2 for D (5 bases). Germline V gives CDR1 KGHSH, CDR2 LQKENI. Trimming took 1 base from V and 2 from J, leaving 8 bases between them. The CDR3 runs to 15 residues. As DNA, the CDR3 is TGTGCCAGCTCACCACGGGGAGAAAACACCGGGGAGCTGTTTTTT. Translated: CASSPRGENTGELFF.

The J gene is TRBJ1-2, the V gene TRBV6-6; 7 nucleotides match TRBD1. V was pared by 2 bases and J by 5 bases, with 8 bases of the junction left unmatched. Per germline, CDR1 MNHNY and CDR2 SVGAGI (reference sequence). This CDR3 has 15 amino acids. CDR3 sequence: CASSYLSGGTYGYTF. The CDR3 DNA reads as TGTGCCAGCAGTTACCTGTCAGGGGGAACGTATGGCTACACCTTC.

The chain links TRBV11-2 to TRBJ1-1, with D possibly TRBD1 on 6 matching bases. Germline CDR1 SGHAT, CDR2 FQNNGV. The CDR3 totals 15 residues. Trimming took off 3 bases at V and 1 base at J, with 12 bases between the two ends. CDR3 DNA: TGTGCCAGCAGCTTTAGGGGGACGGCGAACACTGAAGCTTTCTTT. As protein: CASSFRGTANTEAFF.

The chain links TRBV4-3 to TRBJ2-7; no firm D call. With 3 bases removed from V and 2 bases from J, the gap between germline ends came to 17 bases. CDR3 length: 16 amino acids. Germline lookup yields CDR1 LGHNA and CDR2 YSLEER. CDR3 loop: CASSHPDGFPAYEQYF. CDR3 DNA sequence: TGCGCCAGCAGCCACCCTGACGGGTTCCCTGCCTACGAGCAGTACTTC.

This clone appeared a single time. In DNA form, the CDR3 reads TGTGCCAGCAGCCCACAATGGGACATTCGGAACACCATATATTTT. Its translation is CASSPQWDIRNTIYF. The rearrangement joins TRBV7-8 to TRBJ1-3; D might be TRBD1 (6 bases). CDR1 is SGHVS, CDR2 FQNEAQ, per germline. V lost 5 bases to trimming and J lost 7 bases, with 18 bases between them. There are 15 residues in the CDR3.

This chain links TRBV10-3 with TRBJ2-7; D uncertain. Germline CDR1 and CDR2: ENHRY and SYGVKD. The length of the CDR3 is 14 residues. The ends were cut back, 5 bases at V and 5 bases at J, with 16 bases in the middle. The CDR3, as DNA: TGTGCCATCAGTCTGTCCCCTGAGCTCCACGAGCAGTACTTC. Translated: CAISLSPELHEQYF.

The V gene is TRBV4-2, the J gene TRBJ2-1, with 8 bases that match TRBD1. This CDR3 comprises 17 residues. Germline V lookup: CDR1 LGHNA, CDR2 YNFKEQ. Trimming at V came to 0 bases and at J to 0 bases, leaving 4 bases not matched to a gene. This CDR3 is CASSQEQGTGSYNEQFF. As DNA, the CDR3 is TGTGCCAGCAGCCAAGAGCAGGGGACAGGCTCCTACAATGAGCAGTTCTTC.

The chain recombines TRBV7-2 with TRBJ2-7, with 8 bases matching TRBD2. CDR1 and CDR2 from the germline V gene are SGHTA and FQGNSA. This CDR3 has 15 amino acids. Germline trimming cut 1 base from V and 6 bases from J; bases unmatched to any gene: 8. The CDR3 DNA reads as TGTGCCAGCAGCTTAGGTGTAGCGGGGCAGGGCGAGCAGTACTTC. Amino acid sequence: CASSLGVAGQGEQYF.

The chain employs TRBV5-4 and TRBJ2-7; D might be TRBD2 (7 bases). CDR3 length: 14 amino acids. V was pared by 3 bases and J by 2 bases, with 12 bases between. Germline-derived CDR1 and CDR2 are SGHNT and YYREEE (reference sequence). The CDR3, as DNA: TGTGCCAGCAGCTCCTTCGGGGGGCCCTACGAGCAGTACTTC. Translation gives CASSSFGGPYEQYF.

This chain links TRBV5-6 with TRBJ1-1; D is possibly TRBD1 (6 bases). In germline, CDR1 is SGHDT, CDR2 YYEEEE. Trimming left V 0 bases short and J 1 base short, with 13 bases between. CDR3 length: 16 residues. CDR3 sequence reads: CASSLVAGTTNTEAFF. CDR3 sequence (DNA): TGTGCCAGCAGCTTGGTGGCCGGGACAACGAACACTGAAGCTTTCTTT.

V gene TRBV6-5 combines with J gene TRBJ1-2; D uncertain. V lost 7 bases and J lost 3, with 9 bases in between. Germline V CDR1 and CDR2: MNHEY, SVGAGI. The CDR3 has 12 residues. The CDR3 DNA reads TGTGCCAGCACCTACGGGGACTATGGCTACACCTTC. Translated, it gives CASTYGDYGYTF.

The J gene is TRBJ1-6, the V gene TRBV11-2, with 7 bases that match TRBD1. The CDR3 is 15 amino acids. V shed 5 bases, J shed 6 bases, and the junction held 7 bases outside the gene matches. The germline V gene has CDR1 SGHAT and CDR2 FQNNGV. This CDR3 is CASSVRQGLNSPLHF. CDR3 bases: TGTGCCAGCAGCGTAAGACAGGGACTTAATTCACCCCTCCACTTT. The full variable domain, its missing parts supplied by reference TRBV11-2 and TRBJ1-6, is EAGVAQSPRYKIIEKRQSVAFWCNPISGHATLYWYQQILGQGPKLLIQFQNNGVVDDSQLPKDRFSAERLKGVDSTLKIQPAKLEDSAVYLCASSVRQGLNSPLHFGNGTRLTVT.

This clone appeared a single time. The junction shows a germline mismatch at one end, possibly a read error. This rearrangement joins TRBV7-7 to TRBJ2-2; a weak D match, TRBD2 (7 bases). This CDR3 is built from 17 residues. Per germline, CDR1 SSHAT and CDR2 FNYEAQ (reference sequence). The CDR3 reads CASSPRGGGANTGELFF. The CDR3 coding sequence is TGTGCTAGCAGCCCACGAGGGGGGGGCGCGAACACCGGGGAGCTGTTTTTT.

In this sample, this clone turned up once. CDR3 in DNA: TGCAGCGAAGCCAGTAGCCCCTACAATGAGCAGTTCTTC. Translating it yields CSEASSPYNEQFF. The rearrangement joins TRBV29-1 to TRBJ2-1; no clear D. The CDR3 has 13 amino acids. The V gene lost 7 bases and the J gene lost 2 bases, with 12 bases spanning the gap. The germline V gene has CDR1 SQVTM and CDR2 ANQGSEA.

The V call is TRBV4-3, the J call TRBJ2-5; 8 nucleotides agree with TRBD1. Germline CDR1 is LGHNA and CDR2 is YSLEER. V trimming: 0 bases; J trimming: 4 bases; junction bases outside the gene matches: 4. CDR3 length: 15 amino acids. Here the CDR3 reads CASSQDWDRLETQYF. For the CDR3, the DNA is TGCGCCAGCAGCCAAGACTGGGACAGGCTAGAGACCCAGTACTTC.